This is a list of T cell receptor beta chains from one sample in a study of blood T cell repertoires in COVID-19. Sequencing was performed with immunoSEQ multiplex PCR; in TCRdb, only in-frame clones are kept and a portion is missing. Of about 43,000 clones listed, roughly 87% are singletons. The sequencing sample was made of peripheral blood. These receptors were collected from a woman older than 75 with active COVID-19. Each CDR3 is given with its conserved first and last residue. Fields, in order: J gene, D gene, clone size, V gene, CDR3 DNA, CDR3 protein. The D gene is left open where the match is weak. Not every row has a clone size; where given, it reads once, few, many or a size class.

TRBJ2-7	-	-	TRBV6-2/TRBV6-3	TGTGCCAGCAGCCTCAACTACGAGCAGTACTTC	CASSLNYEQYF
TRBJ2-7	-	few	TRBV6-6	TGTGCCAGCAGTCCCCCCGAGGCCGCCGAGCAGTACTTC	CASSPPEAAEQYF
TRBJ2-7	TRBD2	once	TRBV6-1	TGTGCCAGCAGTGAAGCGGGGGGGAGGAACGAGCAGTACTTC	CASSEAGGRNEQYF
TRBJ1-2	-	once	TRBV28	TGTGCCAGCACTCTCCAGGGGCGGTACTATGGCTACACCTTC	CASTLQGRYYGYTF
TRBJ2-7	TRBD2	-	TRBV5-1	TGCGCCAGCAGCTTGGGAGTAGCGGGCCCCTACGAGCAGTACTTC	CASSLGVAGPYEQYF
TRBJ1-4	-	-	TRBV5-6	TGTGCCAGCAGCTTGGTGTCAGGGGTAAATGAAAAACTGTTTTTT	CASSLVSGVNEKLFF
TRBJ1-1	TRBD1	few	TRBV10-3	TGTGCCATCAGCACCGGGACAGAGGGCACTGAAGCTTTCTTT	CAISTGTEGTEAFF
TRBJ1-5	-	-	TRBV18	TGTGCCAGCTCACCAGACTTAGGGACTAGCGATCTTCAGCCCCAGCATTTT	CASSPDLGTSDLQPQHF
TRBJ1-4	TRBD1	-	TRBV7-2	TGTGCCAGCAGCTTATCCCGGGACAGGGGTGAAATTGCTAATGAAAAACTGTTTTTT	CASSLSRDRGEIANEKLFF
TRBJ2-7	TRBD1	-	TRBV6-5	TGTGCCAGCAGGCCCGGACAGGCAAACTCCTACGAGCAGTACTTC	CASRPGQANSYEQYF
TRBJ2-1	-	once	TRBV24-1	TGTGCCACCAGTGGCGAAAGCCCATTAAGCTCCTACAATGAGCAGTTCTTC	CATSGESPLSSYNEQFF
TRBJ2-7	-	-	TRBV12-3/TRBV12-4	TGTGCCAGCAGCTCCGGACTACCGTACGAGCAGTACTTC	CASSSGLPYEQYF
TRBJ2-7	TRBD1	few	TRBV5-5	TGTGCCAGCAGCTGGAATCGCCGACAGGGCGGGTACGAGCAGTACTTC	CASSWNRRQGGYEQYF
TRBJ1-4	TRBD1	few	TRBV6-2/TRBV6-3	TGTGCCAGCAGTTACTCGGGGACAGCAACTAATGAAAAACTGTTTTTT	CASSYSGTATNEKLFF
TRBJ2-2	-	-	TRBV6-4	TGTGCCAGCAGTGAAGCGGCGAACACCGGGGAGCTGTTTTTT	CASSEAANTGELFF
TRBJ1-2	-	-	TRBV12-3/TRBV12-4	TGTGCCAGCAGCCCCCAATATGGCTACACCTTC	CASSPQYGYTF
TRBJ2-5	TRBD2	-	TRBV3-1/TRBV3-2	TGTGCCAGCAGCCAAGGGGAGGGGACCCAGTACTTC	CASSQGEGTQYF
TRBJ2-7	-	-	TRBV6-5	TGTGCCAGCAGTCTCGACAGGCTGGGTGACGAGCAGTACTTC	CASSLDRLGDEQYF
TRBJ1-6	TRBD1	-	TRBV4-1	TGCGCCAGCAGCCTCAGGACAGGTGATTCACCCCTCCACTTT	CASSLRTGDSPLHF